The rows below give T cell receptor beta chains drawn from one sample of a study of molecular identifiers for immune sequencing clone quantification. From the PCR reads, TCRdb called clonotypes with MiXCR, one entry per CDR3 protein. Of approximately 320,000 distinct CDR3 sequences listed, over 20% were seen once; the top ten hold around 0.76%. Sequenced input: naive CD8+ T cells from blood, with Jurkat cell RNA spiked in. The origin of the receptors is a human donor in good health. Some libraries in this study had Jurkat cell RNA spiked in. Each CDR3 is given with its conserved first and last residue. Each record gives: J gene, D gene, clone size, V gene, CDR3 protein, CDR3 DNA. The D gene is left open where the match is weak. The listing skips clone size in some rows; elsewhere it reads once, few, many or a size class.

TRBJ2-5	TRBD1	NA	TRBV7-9	CASSLAPGTGGETQYF	TGTGCCAGCAGCTTAGCGCCCGGGACAGGGGGAGAGACCCAGTACTTC
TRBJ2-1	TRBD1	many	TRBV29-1	CSVVGTARYNEQFF	TGCAGCGTTGTAGGGACAGCGAGGTACAATGAGCAGTTCTTC
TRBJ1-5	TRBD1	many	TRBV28	CASTDREGYSNQPQHF	TGTGCCAGTACCGACAGGGAGGGCTATAGCAATCAGCCCCAGCATTTT
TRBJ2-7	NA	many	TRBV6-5	CASRRQDHEPYEQYF	TGTGCCAGCAGGAGACAGGACCATGAACCCTACGAGCAGTACTTC
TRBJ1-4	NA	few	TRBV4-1	CASSQLFGGYTNEKLFF	TGCGCCAGCAGCCAACTTTTCGGGGGGTACACGAATGAAAAACTGTTTTTT
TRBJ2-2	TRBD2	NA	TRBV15	CATSRPTTSGFTGVLFF	TGTGCCACCAGCAGACCGACGACTAGCGGTTTCACCGGGGTGCTGTTTTTT
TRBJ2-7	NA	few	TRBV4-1	CASSPGTALSYEQYF	TGCGCCAGCAGCCCAGGGACCGCTCTATCCTACGAGCAGTACTTC
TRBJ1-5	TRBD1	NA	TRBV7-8	CASSLGNQGVGQPQHF	TGTGCCAGCAGCTTAGGAAACCAGGGGGTCGGTCAGCCCCAGCATTTT
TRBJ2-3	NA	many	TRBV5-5	CASSLKTDTQYF	TGTGCCAGCAGCCTAAAAACAGATACGCAGTATTTT
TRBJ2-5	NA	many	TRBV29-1	CSVEDIYGKQVQETQYF	TGCAGCGTTGAAGATATATATGGGAAACAAGTCCAAGAGACCCAGTACTTC
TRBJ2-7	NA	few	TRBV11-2	CASSPRSGAHYEQYF	TGTGCCAGCAGCCCACGTTCGGGGGCCCACTACGAGCAGTACTTC
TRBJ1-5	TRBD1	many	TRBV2	CASSALTGSDQPQHF	TGTGCCAGCAGTGCATTGACAGGGTCGGATCAGCCCCAGCATTTT
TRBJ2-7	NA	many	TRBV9	CASSVTATAGQYF	TGTGCCAGCAGCGTAACCGCAACCGCCGGGCAGTACTTC
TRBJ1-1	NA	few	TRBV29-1	CSVEGQGRDTEAFF	TGCAGCGTTGAGGGGCAGGGTAGGGACACTGAAGCTTTCTTT
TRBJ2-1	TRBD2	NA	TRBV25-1	CASSPQAASGSYNEQFF	TGTGCCAGCAGTCCTCAGGCCGCTAGCGGCTCCTACAATGAGCAGTTCTTC
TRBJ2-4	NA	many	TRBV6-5	CASSYSDLAKNIQYF	TGTGCCAGCAGTTACAGCGACCTAGCCAAAAACATTCAGTACTTC
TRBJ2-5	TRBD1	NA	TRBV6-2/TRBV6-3	CASNHSKTGFETQYF	TGTGCCAGCAATCACTCCAAGACAGGGTTCGAGACCCAGTACTTC
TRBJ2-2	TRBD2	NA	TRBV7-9	CASSFRRGDGTSGRTGGELFF	TGTGCCAGCAGCTTCCGCAGGGGCGACGGCACTAGCGGGAGAACAGGCGGGGAGCTGTTTTTT
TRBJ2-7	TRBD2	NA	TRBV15	CATSSPAGGLYEQYF	TGTGCCACCAGCAGCCCAGCGGGAGGGCTGTACGAGCAGTACTTC
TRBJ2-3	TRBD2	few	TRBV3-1	CASSQVPASGFTDTQYF	TGTGCCAGCAGCCAAGTCCCCGCTAGCGGGTTCACAGATACGCAGTATTTT
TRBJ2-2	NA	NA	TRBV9	CASSARVTEHTGELFF	TGTGCCAGCAGCGCCCGGGTGACAGAGCACACCGGGGAGCTGTTTTTT
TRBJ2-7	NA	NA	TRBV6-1	CASSEEVGHEQYF	TGTGCCAGCAGTGAAGAAGTCGGCCACGAGCAGTACTTC
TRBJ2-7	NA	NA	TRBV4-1	CASSPSRGTYEQYF	TGCGCCAGCAGCCCCAGCAGGGGAACCTACGAGCAGTACTTC
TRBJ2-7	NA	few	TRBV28	CASSFSASSYEQYF	TGTGCCAGCAGTTTCTCGGCTAGCAGTTACGAGCAGTACTTC
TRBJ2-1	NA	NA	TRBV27	CASSLSPGPYNEQFF	TGTGCCAGCAGTTTATCCCCGGGGCCCTACAATGAGCAGTTCTTC
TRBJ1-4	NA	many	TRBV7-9	CASATVNEKLFF	TGTGCCAGCGCGACAGTTAATGAAAAACTGTTTTTT
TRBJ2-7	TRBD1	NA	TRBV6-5	CASSYGRDSPSSAQYF	TGTGCCAGCAGTTACGGCCGGGACAGCCCATCCTCCGCGCAGTACTTC
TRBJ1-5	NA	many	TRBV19	CASTSMGLWQPQHF	TGTGCCAGTACCTCGATGGGTTTATGGCAGCCCCAGCATTTT
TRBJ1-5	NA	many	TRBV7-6	CASSFYPGENQPQHF	TGTGCCAGCAGCTTTTATCCAGGGGAAAATCAGCCCCAGCATTTT
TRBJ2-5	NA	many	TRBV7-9	CASTAGLETQYF	TGTGCCAGCACCGCCGGGTTAGAGACCCAGTACTTC
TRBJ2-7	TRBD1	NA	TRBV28	CASSLSKLDRGREQHF	TGTGCCAGCAGTTTGAGTAAGTTGGACAGGGGGCGAGAGCAGCACTTC
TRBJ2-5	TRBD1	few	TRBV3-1	CASSQGTQGATQYF	TGTGCCAGCAGCCAAGGAACACAGGGGGCGACCCAGTACTTC
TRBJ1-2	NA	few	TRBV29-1	CSVLVGQNYGYTF	TGCAGCGTTTTGGTCGGCCAGAACTATGGCTACACCTTC
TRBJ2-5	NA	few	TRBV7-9	CASSSRDQETQYF	TGTGCCAGCAGCTCCCGGGATCAAGAGACCCAGTACTTC
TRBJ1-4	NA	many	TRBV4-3	CASSQDSPPSDNEKLFF	TGCGCCAGCAGCCAAGATTCACCCCCCTCCGATAATGAAAAACTGTTTTTT
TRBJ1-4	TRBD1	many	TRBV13	CASSLGQAGRKLFF	TGTGCCAGCAGCCTGGGACAGGCGGGAAGAAAACTGTTTTTT
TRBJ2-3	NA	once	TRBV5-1	CASATGTDTQYF	TGCGCCAGCGCAACAGGGACAGATACGCAGTATTTT
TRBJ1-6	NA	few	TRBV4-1	CASSQGGGYNSPLHF	TGCGCCAGCAGCCAAGGGGGGGGCTATAATTCACCCCTCCACTTT
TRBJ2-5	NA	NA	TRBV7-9	CASSLAFGETQYF	TGTGCCAGCAGCTTAGCGTTCGGAGAGACCCAGTACTTC
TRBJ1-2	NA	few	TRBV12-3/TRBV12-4	CASSLGVGGYTF	TGTGCCAGCAGCTTAGGGGTCGGCGGCTACACCTTC
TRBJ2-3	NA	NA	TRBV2	CASSEFGGTWGTDTQYF	TGTGCCAGCAGTGAATTCGGCGGAACCTGGGGCACAGATACGCAGTATTTT
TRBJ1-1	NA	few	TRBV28	CASSFWAAGTEAFF	TGTGCCAGCAGTTTCTGGGCGGCGGGTACTGAAGCTTTCTTT
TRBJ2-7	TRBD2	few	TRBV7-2	CASSYSGTLPEQYF	TGTGCCAGCAGCTATAGCGGGACTCTGCCGGAGCAGTACTTC
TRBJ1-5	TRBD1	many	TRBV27	CASSPIKARGLGNQPQHF	TGTGCCAGCAGTCCGATAAAGGCGAGGGGGCTAGGGAATCAGCCCCAGCATTTT
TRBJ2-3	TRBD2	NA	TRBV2	CARNSAGLAGVVDTQYF	TGTGCCCGCAACTCTGCGGGACTAGCGGGAGTTGTAGATACGCAGTATTTT
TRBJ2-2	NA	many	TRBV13	CASSSRPLGELFF	TGTGCCAGCAGCTCACGCCCCCTCGGGGAGCTGTTTTTT
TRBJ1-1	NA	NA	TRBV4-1	CASSQGLGINTEAFF	TGCGCCAGCAGCCAAGGATTGGGAATAAACACTGAAGCTTTCTTT
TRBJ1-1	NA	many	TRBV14	CASSQVVTTEAFF	TGTGCCAGCAGCCAAGTGGTTACCACTGAAGCTTTCTTT
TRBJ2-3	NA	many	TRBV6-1	CASRHIGQSADTQYF	TGTGCCAGCAGACATATCGGACAGAGCGCAGATACGCAGTATTTT
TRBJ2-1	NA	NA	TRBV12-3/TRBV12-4	CASSLWSTRGSHNEQFF	TGTGCCAGCAGTTTATGGTCGACTCGGGGGTCTCACAATGAGCAGTTCTTC
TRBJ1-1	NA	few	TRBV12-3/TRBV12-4	CASSLVQGQNTEAFF	TGTGCCAGCAGTTTAGTGCAGGGGCAGAACACTGAAGCTTTCTTT